The 26 T cell receptor beta chains below come from one sample, sequenced in a study of blood T cells in healthy people across ages. A second PCR, run for roughly 7 to 11 cycles, used a sample-barcoded 5' primer plus a J-beta primer mix. TCRdb redid the calling of the 5' RACE reads with MiXCR, one entry per CDR3 protein. The sample consists of 750,000 to 950,000 distinct CDR3 sequences, about 26% of them appearing once. This same sample was also part of a study on T cells of mothers and their children.

Input material: blood. Every receptor here comes from a boy aged 5-17 years in good health.

V is TRBV6-1 and J is TRBJ2-3, with TRBD2 identical over 10 bases. Germline values: CDR1 MNHNS, CDR2 SASEGT. The trim removed 4 bases at V and 1 base at J, leaving 8 bases unmatched. The CDR3 sequence is 17 residues long. Here the CDR3 DNA reads TGTGCCAGCAGTGCGAGCGGGAGGGCCTGGGGCACAGATACGCAGTATTTT. Its translation: CASSASGRAWGTDTQYF.

This clonotype was detected a few times. The rearrangement joins TRBV12-3 or TRBV12-4 to TRBJ1-4; a possible D gene is TRBD1 (6 bases). The length of the CDR3 is 15 residues. V was trimmed by 7 bases and J by 10 bases, leaving 22 bases between them. The DNA for the CDR3 is TGTGCCAGCAATCCCACAGGGTCCAACAAGGGAAAACTGTTTTTT. This encodes CASNPTGSNKGKLFF.

The chain combines TRBV6-1 with TRBJ2-2; tentatively, D is TRBD1 (6 bases). The germline V gene has CDR1 MNHNS and CDR2 SASEGT. V was pared by 3 bases and J by 6 bases, with 11 bases between. CDR3 length equals 14 residues. The DNA for the CDR3 is TGTGCCAGCAGTGACACAGGGATCCCCGGGGAGCTGTTTTTT. It encodes CASSDTGIPGELFF.

The chain links TRBV12-3 or TRBV12-4 to TRBJ1-5, with 8 nucleotides matching TRBD1. V lost 6 bases, J lost 7 bases, and 14 bases stayed unmatched. The CDR3 runs to 16 residues. Here the CDR3 reads CASSLRQGRQPQPQHF. The CDR3 DNA reads TGTGCCAGCAGCCTCAGACAGGGGAGGCAACCACAGCCCCAGCATTTT.

This chain connects TRBV12-3 or TRBV12-4 to TRBJ2-2; unclear D gene. The germline V and J ends were trimmed by 11 bases and 5 bases, with 15 bases remaining between them. CDR3 size: 13 residues. The CDR3 region is CAGGVPGTGELFF. The CDR3 DNA is TGTGCCGGTGGGGTGCCTGGGACCGGGGAGCTGTTTTTT.

This chain uses TRBV6-5 with TRBJ2-7; D assignment may be TRBD1 or TRBD2 (5 bases each). Germline V gives CDR1 MNHEY, CDR2 SVGAGI. CDR3 length equals 14 residues. Trimming stripped 7 bases from V and 6 bases from J, with 19 bases between. CDR3 protein: CASIKPGPTVEQYF. In nucleotides, the CDR3 is TGTGCCAGCATCAAACCGGGACCCACGGTCGAGCAGTACTTC.

The table lists this clonotype with a few counts. The gene calls are TRBV10-3 and TRBJ2-1; 14 bases agree with TRBD2. The ends lost 10 bases at V and 7 bases at J; junction bases unmatched: 6. The length of the CDR3 is 14 residues. CDR1 is ENHRY and CDR2 is SYGVKD in the germline V gene. The CDR3 sequence: CATGLAGGPNEQFF. In DNA, the CDR3 is TGTGCCACCGGACTAGCGGGGGGACCTAATGAGCAGTTCTTC.

This chain links TRBV5-1 with TRBJ2-4; TRBD2 is a possible D gene (5 bases). Germline CDR1 SGHRS, CDR2 YFSETQ. The CDR3 length is 13 residues. V gave up 5 bases and J gave up 8 bases, with 14 bases separating them. CDR3 DNA sequence: TGCGCCAGCAGTTCTATCCCCGGGGACATTCAGTACTTC. The encoded protein is CASSSIPGDIQYF.

This chain connects TRBV12-3 or TRBV12-4 to TRBJ2-7; TRBD1 matches 8 bases. J lost 9 bases, V lost 4 bases, and 5 bases had no gene match. The CDR3 has 12 amino acids. CDR3 region: CASSSQGAVQYF. The CDR3 coding sequence is TGTGCCAGCAGTTCGCAGGGGGCGGTGCAGTACTTC.

The rearrangement joins TRBV28 to TRBJ2-4, with a possible D match to TRBD2 (6 bases). Trimming shortened V by 5 bases and J by 0 bases, and 17 bases separated the two germline ends. Germline V CDR1 and CDR2: MDHEN, SYDVKM. This CDR3 region has 17 residues. The CDR3 here is CASSPSHGGLAKNIQYF. CDR3 bases: TGTGCCAGCAGTCCCTCCCACGGGGGACTAGCCAAAAACATTCAGTACTTC.

This sequence joins TRBV12-3 or TRBV12-4 and TRBJ2-2; 8 bases align to TRBD2. This CDR3 contains 16 residues. With 5 bases clipped from V and 4 bases from J, the junction kept 9 bases outside the gene matches. CDR3: CASSHPGGGPTGELFF. CDR3 in DNA: TGTGCCAGCAGTCACCCGGGCGGGGGGCCCACCGGGGAGCTGTTTTTT.

The V gene is TRBV10-3, the J gene TRBJ2-7, with 11 bases identical to TRBD1. Germline V gives CDR1 ENHRY, CDR2 SYGVKD. The CDR3 runs to 16 residues. V was pared by 3 bases and J by 0 bases, with 4 bases of the junction left unmatched. Here the CDR3 reads CAISEGGTGGSYEQYF. The CDR3 DNA reads as TGTGCCATCAGTGAAGGGGGGACAGGGGGCTCCTACGAGCAGTACTTC.

This clonotype came up a few times. This rearrangement joins TRBV19 to TRBJ2-1; D gene unclear. The J call is uncertain, as TRBJ2-7 better fits the DNA end. Germline V gene lookup returns CDR1 LNHDA and CDR2 SQIVND (reference sequence). This CDR3 region has 14 residues. The CDR3 loop is CASSPRHSSYEQYF. The CDR3, as DNA: TGTGCCAGTAGTCCGAGACATTCCTCCTACGAGCAGTACTTC.

This clonotype was detected a few times. The rearrangement joins TRBV27 to TRBJ2-3; TRBD1 matches at 7 bases. This CDR3 is built from 16 residues. Germline V gives CDR1 MNHEY, CDR2 SMNVEV (reference sequence). V was clipped by 5 bases and J by 1 base; unmatched bases: 9. CDR3 amino acids: CASSRTGVVGTDTQYF. The CDR3 DNA follows: TGTGCCAGCAGTCGAACAGGGGTGGTCGGCACAGATACGCAGTATTTT.

This chain joins TRBV2 and TRBJ2-5; D is perhaps TRBD1 (6 bases). The DNA end is a closer match to TRBJ2-1, so the J assignment may be wrong. Per the germline V gene, CDR1 is SNHLY and CDR2 is FYNNEI. This CDR3 has 15 residues. CDR3: CASSEEEATGFEQFF. CDR3 in DNA: TGTGCCAGCAGTGAGGAAGAAGCTACAGGGTTCGAGCAGTTCTTC.

This clonotype was picked up a small number of times. The chain is built from TRBV5-5 and TRBJ2-4; D is unresolved. CDR3 length: 15 amino acids. In germline, CDR1 is SGHKS, CDR2 YYEKEE (reference sequence). V was trimmed by 2 bases and J by 0 bases, leaving 9 bases between them. The CDR3, as DNA: TGTGCCAGCAGCTTCCAGGCAATAGCCAAAAACATTCAGTACTTC. It encodes CASSFQAIAKNIQYF.

This clonotype was detected a few times. V gene TRBV20-1 combines with J gene TRBJ2-5, with a weak D call TRBD1 (6 bases). The J call may be mistaken, given a closer DNA end match to TRBJ2-7. Germline CDR1 is DFQATT and CDR2 is SNEGSKA (reference sequence). The CDR3 contains 12 residues. CDR3 nucleotides: TGCAGTGCCACCTCCAGGGGTTACGAGCAGTACTTC. Its translation: CSATSRGYEQYF.

This clonotype appeared a few times. This chain uses TRBV7-3 with TRBJ2-5, with 8 bases that match TRBD1. After removal of 4 bases from V and 5 bases from J, the junction contained 12 bases not matched to a gene. The germline V gene has CDR1 SGHTA and CDR2 FQGTGA. The CDR3 sequence is 16 residues long. The CDR3 sequence: CASSSFGQGLGETQYF. CDR3 DNA sequence: TGTGCCAGCAGCTCATTTGGACAGGGCCTCGGGGAGACCCAGTACTTC.

This clonotype was seen a few times. This chain joins TRBV20-1 and TRBJ2-5; the D call may be TRBD1 or TRBD2 (5 bases each). Trimming took 6 bases from V and 3 from J, leaving 14 bases between them. This CDR3 is 13 amino acids long. From germline, CDR1 is DFQATT and CDR2 SNEGSKA (reference sequence). CDR3 protein: CSAPGKGKETQYF. In DNA form, the CDR3 reads TGCAGTGCCCCCGGGAAGGGGAAAGAGACCCAGTACTTC.

In this sample, this clonotype turned up a few times. This rearrangement joins TRBV29-1 to TRBJ2-3; 11 bases align to TRBD2. Trimming cost V 0 bases and J 2 bases; bases outside gene matches: 1. The CDR3 is 15 residues long. Germline V gene data show CDR1 as SQVTM and CDR2 as ANQGSEA. Written as DNA, the CDR3 is TGCAGCGTTGAAGAGACTAGCGGGGCCACAGATACGCAGTATTTT. Encoded protein: CSVEETSGATDTQYF.

The chain links TRBV4-1 to TRBJ2-1; D perhaps matches TRBD1 (6 bases). With 2 bases removed from V and 3 bases from J, the gap between germline ends came to 8 bases. The germline V gene encodes CDR1 MGHRA and CDR2 YSYEKL. The CDR3 totals 14 residues. This CDR3 is CASSQPDSYNEQFF. The CDR3 bases are TGCGCCAGCAGCCAACCGGACAGCTACAATGAGCAGTTCTTC.

The J gene is TRBJ2-7, the V gene TRBV9; no reliable D call. The closer fit of TRBJ2-1 to the DNA end suggests the J call may be wrong. CDR1 and CDR2 from the germline V gene are SGDLS and YYNGEE. This CDR3 contains 14 residues. This CDR3 is CASSVVAGVNEQFF. DNA for the CDR3: TGTGCCAGCAGCGTAGTGGCAGGAGTTAATGAGCAGTTCTTC.

On this clonotype: The DNA is omitted, as the CDR3 cannot be located on it reliably, and the CDR3 follows TCRdb's listing. This rearrangement joins TRBV12-3 or TRBV12-4 to TRBJ2-3; the D segment call TRBD1 is taken from the table without a DNA check. The CDR3 adds up to 14 amino acids, both ends counted. CDR3 sequence reads: CASSFGQGTDTQYF.

This chain uses TRBV6-6 with TRBJ2-5; D remains ambiguous. The J call is doubtful: the DNA matches TRBJ2-7 better. The CDR3 has 11 amino acids. Germline V gene sequence: CDR1 MNHNY, CDR2 SVGAGI (reference sequence). The CDR3 loop reads CASSYHGEQYF. CDR3 bases: TGTGCCAGCAGTTACCACGGCGAGCAGTACTTC.

Regarding this clonotype: The junction does not match germline at one end; this may be a read error. The V call is TRBV10-3, the J call TRBJ2-5; 9 bases agree with TRBD2. The CDR3 consists of 17 residues. Germline CDR1 and CDR2: ENHRY and SYGVKD. The CDR3 sequence: CAISESRLAGTYNEQSF. The CDR3 DNA is TGTGCCATCAGTGAGTCAAGGCTAGCGGGGACCTACAATGAGCAGTCCTTC.

The rearrangement links TRBV6-1 to TRBJ2-5, with 9 bases matching TRBD2. Germline loops: CDR1 MNHNS, CDR2 SASEGT. This CDR3 has 14 amino acids. Trimming removed 6 bases from V and 5 bases from J; junction bases left unmatched: 7. The CDR3 DNA reads as TGTGCCAGCAGCCCGACTAGCGGATGGGAGACCCAGTACTTC. Encoded protein: CASSPTSGWETQYF.